This T cell receptor (beta chain) was profiled in a study of control samples from healthy donors and cancer patients (dated by TCRdb to the early 2020s). The germline V gene gives CDR1 as MNHNS and CDR2 as SASEGT. The CDR3 covers 14 residues, taking in both the cysteine and the phenylalanine. The entry retains the CDR3 DNA only, 42 bases that are in frame from base 1. V is shortened by 2 bases, J by 4 bases, and the region joining them spans 10 bases. The library was obtained by the immunoSEQ multiplex PCR assay. The table comes from immuneACCESS by way of TCRdb, which keeps in-frame sequences with V and J called. Part of the clones is missing from these tables; in studies checked, under half for an unresolved V gene and the rest for unknown reasons. The sample contains over 100,000 clones, 80% to 95% of them found a single time. Jointly, the top ten make up less than 6% of the sample. Points on this clone: Which antigen it targets is not known. No base qualities exist here, and no much larger clone lies one base off it.

The sequenced sample was blood. The receptor was derived from a man aged 18 to 30 in good health. The sequence links TRBV6-1 to TRBJ2-3; confidence is insufficient to name the D gene. The nucleotide sequence is TGTGCCAGCAGTGAAATGGTGGGGTCAGATACGCAGTATTTT. It translates to CASSEMVGSDTQYF.